The rows below give T cell receptor beta chains drawn from one sample of a study of blood T cells in healthy people across ages. MiXCR, applied by TCRdb to the 5' RACE reads, yields one record per CDR3 protein. The sample shows approximately 800,000 distinct CDR3 sequences, around three fifths of them seen only once. Source material: blood. These receptors originate from a man aged 35 to 55 in good health. Both conserved end residues are part of each CDR3. The D gene is left open where the match is weak. A row's size may be missing; if present it is once, few, many or a size class.

V gene: TRBV18
clone size: NA
J gene: TRBJ2-6
D gene: NA
CDR3 DNA: TGTGCCAGCCAGCAAAGACGGCTCTCTGGGGCCAACGTCCTGACTTTC
CDR3 protein: CASQQRRLSGANVLTF

V gene: TRBV29-1
clone size: NA
J gene: TRBJ2-2
D gene: NA
CDR3 DNA: TGCAGCGCAGCGATGACAGCGAACACCGGGGAGCTGTTTTTT
CDR3 protein: CSAAMTANTGELFF

V gene: TRBV16
clone size: NA
J gene: TRBJ1-6
D gene: NA
CDR3 DNA: TGTGCCAGCAGCCGGGTGTTCGGCGATTTAATTTCGCCCCTCCACTTT
CDR3 protein: CASSRVFGDLISPLHF

V gene: TRBV5-1
clone size: NA
J gene: TRBJ2-1
D gene: TRBD1
CDR3 DNA: TGCGCCAGCAGCGCCACCGGGACAGGGCTTACCAATGAGCAGTTCTTC
CDR3 protein: CASSATGTGLTNEQFF

V gene: TRBV20-1
clone size: NA
J gene: TRBJ2-4
D gene: NA
CDR3 DNA: TGCAGTGCTAGAGCGTCAGTGGGGGGCGCGGGGATAAACATTCAGTACTTC
CDR3 protein: CSARASVGGAGINIQYF

V gene: TRBV5-6
clone size: NA
J gene: TRBJ1-2
D gene: NA
CDR3 DNA: TGTGCCAGCAGCCCAGGAGGTGCAGGGGCGCCCTATGGCTACACCTTC
CDR3 protein: CASSPGGAGAPYGYTF

V gene: TRBV5-1
clone size: few
J gene: TRBJ1-2
D gene: NA
CDR3 DNA: TGCGCCAGCAGCCCGAGGGGGGCTCCCAACTATGGCTACACCTTC
CDR3 protein: CASSPRGAPNYGYTF

V gene: TRBV27
clone size: few
J gene: TRBJ1-6
D gene: NA
CDR3 DNA: TGTGCCAGCAGTCCCTTTGGTGGTTGGGGGAAAACGACGGGGAATAATTCACCCCTCCACTTT
CDR3 protein: CASSPFGGWGKTTGNNSPLHF

V gene: TRBV28
clone size: NA
J gene: TRBJ2-5
D gene: NA
CDR3 DNA: TGTGCCAGCACCCATAAGTTGTACGGACTTCAAGAGACCCAGTACTTC
CDR3 protein: CASTHKLYGLQETQYF

V gene: TRBV2
clone size: once
J gene: TRBJ2-5
D gene: TRBD1
CDR3 DNA: TGTGCCAGCCTCCGGGACAGACAAGAGACCCAGTACTTC
CDR3 protein: CASLRDRQETQYF

V gene: TRBV7-3
clone size: NA
J gene: TRBJ2-6
D gene: NA
CDR3 DNA: TGTGCCAGCAGCACAACAGGACATGGGGCTGGGGCCAACGTCCTGACTTTC
CDR3 protein: CASSTTGHGAGANVLTF

V gene: TRBV7-2
clone size: NA
J gene: TRBJ1-2
D gene: NA
CDR3 DNA: TGTGCCAGCAGCTTAACCAGGGTGGATGGCTACACCTTC
CDR3 protein: CASSLTRVDGYTF

V gene: TRBV28
clone size: once
J gene: TRBJ1-6
D gene: NA
CDR3 DNA: TGTGCCAGCCACACCCTGGACAGAAGCTCCTATAATTCACCCCTCCACTTT
CDR3 protein: CASHTLDRSSYNSPLHF

V gene: TRBV29-1
clone size: few
J gene: TRBJ2-1
D gene: TRBD2
CDR3 DNA: TGCAGCGTTGTAGCGGGGGGGCTTATGGGCAATGAGCAGTTCTTC
CDR3 protein: CSVVAGGLMGNEQFF

V gene: TRBV10-3
clone size: many
J gene: TRBJ2-6
D gene: TRBD2
CDR3 DNA: TGTGCCATCAGTGACGGCGGGGGGGCTGGGGCCAACGTCCTGACTTTC
CDR3 protein: CAISDGGGAGANVLTF

V gene: TRBV10-3
clone size: NA
J gene: TRBJ2-1
D gene: TRBD1
CDR3 DNA: TGTGCCATCAGTGAGCTAGGACAGGGGACCTACAATGAGCAGTTCTTC
CDR3 protein: CAISELGQGTYNEQFF

V gene: TRBV12-3/TRBV12-4
clone size: NA
J gene: TRBJ2-3
D gene: NA
CDR3 DNA: TGTGCCAGCAGCCCCTTCCCAGCGACCACAGATACGCAGTATTTT
CDR3 protein: CASSPFPATTDTQYF

V gene: TRBV27
clone size: few
J gene: TRBJ2-7
D gene: NA
CDR3 DNA: TGTGCCAGCAGTTTATCCACAGGGTATTGGTACGAGCAGTACTTC
CDR3 protein: CASSLSTGYWYEQYF

V gene: TRBV2
clone size: once
J gene: TRBJ1-5
D gene: TRBD1
CDR3 DNA: TGTGCCAGCAGTGAATCAGACAGGGTGAGCAATCAGCCCCAGCATTTT
CDR3 protein: CASSESDRVSNQPQHF

V gene: TRBV4-1
clone size: NA
J gene: TRBJ2-7
D gene: NA
CDR3 DNA: TGCGCCAGCAGCCAAGAGGGATTCAACTTTTTCTACGAGCAGTACTTC
CDR3 protein: CASSQEGFNFFYEQYF

V gene: TRBV3-1
clone size: many
J gene: TRBJ1-2
D gene: NA
CDR3 DNA: TGTGCCAGCAGCCAGTCCTTCGGCAGCAACTATGGCTACACCTTC
CDR3 protein: CASSQSFGSNYGYTF

V gene: TRBV12-3/TRBV12-4
clone size: few
J gene: TRBJ2-5
D gene: NA
CDR3 DNA: TGTGCCAGCGGTTTGGGATTCCGGGACTCACAAGAGACCCAGTACTTC
CDR3 protein: CASGLGFRDSQETQYF

V gene: TRBV29-1
clone size: NA
J gene: TRBJ1-1
D gene: NA
CDR3 DNA: TGCAGCGTTGGCACCAGGGTCGCGAACACTGAAGCTTTCTTT
CDR3 protein: CSVGTRVANTEAFF

V gene: TRBV10-2
clone size: NA
J gene: TRBJ2-7
D gene: NA
CDR3 DNA: TGCGCCGCCCAGACCCCAACCTACGAGCAGTACTTC
CDR3 protein: CAAQTPTYEQYF

V gene: TRBV24-1
clone size: NA
J gene: TRBJ1-2
D gene: NA
CDR3 DNA: TGTGCCACCAGTGATCCCGACGGGAACTATGGCTACACCTTC
CDR3 protein: CATSDPDGNYGYTF

V gene: TRBV9
clone size: once
J gene: TRBJ2-5
D gene: TRBD1
CDR3 DNA: TGTGCCAGCAAGCCCCCGACAGGGGAAGACGAGACCCAGTACTTC
CDR3 protein: CASKPPTGEDETQYF

V gene: TRBV28
clone size: NA
J gene: TRBJ1-2
D gene: NA
CDR3 DNA: TGTGCCAGCAGTGTAAGAGACATTAACTATGGCTACACCTTC
CDR3 protein: CASSVRDINYGYTF

V gene: TRBV7-9
clone size: few
J gene: TRBJ2-7
D gene: NA
CDR3 DNA: TGTGCCAGCAGCTGGGAGGAGCAGTACTTC
CDR3 protein: CASSWEEQYF

V gene: TRBV4-3
clone size: NA
J gene: TRBJ2-3
D gene: NA
CDR3 DNA: TGCGCCAGCAGCCAAGGTACGGGAGCGTCAGATACGCAGTATTTT
CDR3 protein: CASSQGTGASDTQYF

V gene: TRBV2
clone size: NA
J gene: TRBJ2-3
D gene: TRBD1
CDR3 DNA: TGTGCCAGTCGATCTGCCCTTGGACAGGGGGCGAAGGATACGCAGTATTTT
CDR3 protein: CASRSALGQGAKDTQYF

V gene: TRBV11-2
clone size: NA
J gene: TRBJ2-1
D gene: TRBD1
CDR3 DNA: TGTGCCAGCAGCGAAGGGGGCGACAATGAGCAGTTCTTC
CDR3 protein: CASSEGGDNEQFF

V gene: TRBV12-3/TRBV12-4
clone size: NA
J gene: TRBJ1-1
D gene: TRBD1
CDR3 DNA: TGTGCCAGCAGCCCGACCGGGGGGACAGGGGTGAACACTGAAGCTTTCTTT
CDR3 protein: CASSPTGGTGVNTEAFF

V gene: TRBV12-3/TRBV12-4
clone size: few
J gene: TRBJ2-5
D gene: NA
CDR3 DNA: TGTGCCAGCAGTTTTCGGCGGAGCGGTCCGGAGACCCAGTACTTC
CDR3 protein: CASSFRRSGPETQYF

V gene: TRBV24-1
clone size: NA
J gene: TRBJ2-3
D gene: NA
CDR3 DNA: TGTGCCACCGGAGAGAGTACGCAGTATTTT
CDR3 protein: CATGESTQYF

V gene: TRBV7-9
clone size: NA
J gene: TRBJ1-2
D gene: NA
CDR3 DNA: TGTGCCAGCAGCTTACGAGCAGAACCGAACTATGGCTACACCTTC
CDR3 protein: CASSLRAEPNYGYTF

V gene: TRBV5-6
clone size: once
J gene: TRBJ2-6
D gene: NA
CDR3 DNA: TGTGCCAGCGACTTAGGGGTCGGGGCCAACGTCCTGACTTTC
CDR3 protein: CASDLGVGANVLTF

V gene: TRBV6-1
clone size: once
J gene: TRBJ2-2
D gene: TRBD2
CDR3 DNA: TGTGCCAGCATAGGACTAGCGAGCGGGGCCGGGGAGCTGTTTTTT
CDR3 protein: CASIGLASGAGELFF

V gene: TRBV29-1
clone size: NA
J gene: TRBJ1-1
D gene: NA
CDR3 DNA: TGCAGCGTTGACAGGTCGAGCACTGAAGCTTTCTTT
CDR3 protein: CSVDRSSTEAFF

V gene: TRBV6-6
clone size: NA
J gene: TRBJ2-7
D gene: TRBD1
CDR3 DNA: TGTGCCAGCAGAAATTTAGGACAGGCCTCCTACGAGCAGTACTTC
CDR3 protein: CASRNLGQASYEQYF

V gene: TRBV11-3
clone size: NA
J gene: TRBJ2-7
D gene: NA
CDR3 DNA: TGTGCCAGCAGCCCCCGGGAGAGAAACTGCGAGCAGTACTTC
CDR3 protein: CASSPRERNCEQYF

V gene: TRBV5-1
clone size: NA
J gene: TRBJ2-1
D gene: TRBD1
CDR3 DNA: TGCGCCAGCAGCGCGTGGACAGGGCGGGATGAGCAGTTCTTC
CDR3 protein: CASSAWTGRDEQFF

V gene: TRBV15
clone size: NA
J gene: TRBJ2-7
D gene: NA
CDR3 DNA: TGTGCCACCGCCCTCATCTCCTACGGGACAGTAGCGGAAAGCTCCTACAATGAGCAGTACTTC
CDR3 protein: CATALISYGTVAESSYNEQYF

V gene: TRBV11-1
clone size: few
J gene: TRBJ2-7
D gene: NA
CDR3 DNA: TGTGCCTGCAGCTTAGAGGGGAGCGGGCAGTACTTC
CDR3 protein: CACSLEGSGQYF

V gene: TRBV4-3
clone size: NA
J gene: TRBJ2-1
D gene: TRBD2
CDR3 DNA: TGCGCCAGCAGCCAAGGAGCGGGGCCCTCCTACAATGAGCAGTTCTTC
CDR3 protein: CASSQGAGPSYNEQFF